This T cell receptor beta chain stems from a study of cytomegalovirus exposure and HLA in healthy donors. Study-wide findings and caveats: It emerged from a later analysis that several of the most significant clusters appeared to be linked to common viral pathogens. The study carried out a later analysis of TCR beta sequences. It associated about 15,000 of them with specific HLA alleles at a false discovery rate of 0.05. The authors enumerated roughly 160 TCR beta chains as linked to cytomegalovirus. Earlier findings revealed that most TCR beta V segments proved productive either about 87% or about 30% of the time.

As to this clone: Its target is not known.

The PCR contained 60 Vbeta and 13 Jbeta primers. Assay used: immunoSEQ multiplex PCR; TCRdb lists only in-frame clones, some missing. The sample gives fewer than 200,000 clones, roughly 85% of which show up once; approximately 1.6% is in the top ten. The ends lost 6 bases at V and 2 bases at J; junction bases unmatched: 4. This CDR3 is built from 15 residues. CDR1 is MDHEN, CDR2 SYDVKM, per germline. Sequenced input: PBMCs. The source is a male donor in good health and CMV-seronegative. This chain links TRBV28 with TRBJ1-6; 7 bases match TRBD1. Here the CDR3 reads CASRAGTAYNSPLHF. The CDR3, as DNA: TGTGCCAGCAGGGCCGGGACAGCCTATAATTCACCCCTCCACTTT.